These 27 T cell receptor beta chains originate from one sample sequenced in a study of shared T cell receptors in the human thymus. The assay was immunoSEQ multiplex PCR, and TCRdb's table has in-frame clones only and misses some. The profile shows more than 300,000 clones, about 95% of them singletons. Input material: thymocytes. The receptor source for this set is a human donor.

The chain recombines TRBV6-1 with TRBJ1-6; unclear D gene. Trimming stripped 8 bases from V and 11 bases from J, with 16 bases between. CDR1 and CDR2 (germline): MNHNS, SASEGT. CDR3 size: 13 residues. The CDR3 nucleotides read TGTGCCAGCTTGGGCGTCTCGTCGCCACCCCTCCACTTT. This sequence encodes CASLGVSSPPLHF.

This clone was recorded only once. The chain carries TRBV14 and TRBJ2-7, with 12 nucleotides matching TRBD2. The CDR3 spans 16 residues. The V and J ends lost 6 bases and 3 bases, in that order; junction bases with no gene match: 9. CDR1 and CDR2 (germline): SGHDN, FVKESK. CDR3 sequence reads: CASRATSGRTHYEQYF. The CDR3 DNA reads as TGTGCCAGCAGGGCAACTAGCGGGAGGACCCACTACGAGCAGTACTTC.

CDR3: CASSRGRSVEQFF. CDR3 DNA: TGTGCCAGCAGTCGCGGACGTAGTGTGGAGCAGTTCTTC. The rearrangement links TRBV7-9 to TRBJ2-1; the D is unclear. CDR1 is SEHNR and CDR2 is FQNEAQ in the germline V gene (reference sequence). V shed 6 bases and J shed 10 bases, with 16 bases lying between them. This CDR3 region has 13 residues.

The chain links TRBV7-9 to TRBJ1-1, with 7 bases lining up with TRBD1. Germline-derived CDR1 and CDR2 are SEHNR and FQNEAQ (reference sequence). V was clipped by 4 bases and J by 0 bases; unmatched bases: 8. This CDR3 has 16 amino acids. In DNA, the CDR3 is TGTGCCAGCAGCTCCGGGACAGAGAATATGAACACTGAAGCTTTCTTT. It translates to CASSSGTENMNTEAFF.

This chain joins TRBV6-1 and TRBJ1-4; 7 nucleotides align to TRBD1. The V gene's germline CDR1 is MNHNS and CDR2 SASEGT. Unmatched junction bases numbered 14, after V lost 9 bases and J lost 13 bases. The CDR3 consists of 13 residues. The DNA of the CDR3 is TGTGCCAGAAAGACAGGAGGGGGCTTGGGACTGTTTTTT. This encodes CARKTGGGLGLFF.

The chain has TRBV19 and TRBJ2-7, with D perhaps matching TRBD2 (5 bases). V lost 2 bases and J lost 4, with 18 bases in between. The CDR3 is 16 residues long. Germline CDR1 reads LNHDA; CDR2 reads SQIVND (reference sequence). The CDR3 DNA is TGTGCCAGTAGTATAAATTATGGACGGGATCCTTACGAGCAGTACTTC. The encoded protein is CASSINYGRDPYEQYF. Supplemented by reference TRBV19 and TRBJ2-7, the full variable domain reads DGGITQSPKYLFRKEGQNVTLSCEQNLNHDAMYWYRQDPGQGLRLIYYSQIVNDFQKGDIAEGYSVSREKKESFPLTVTSAQKNPTAFYLCASSINYGRDPYEQYFGPGTRLTVT.

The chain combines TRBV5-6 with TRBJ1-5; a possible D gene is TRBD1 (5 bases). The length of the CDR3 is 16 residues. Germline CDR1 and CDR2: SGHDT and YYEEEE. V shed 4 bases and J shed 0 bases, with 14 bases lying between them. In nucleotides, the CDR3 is TGTGCCAGCAGCCTTGGGGCGGAGCCTAGCAATCAGCCCCAGCATTTT. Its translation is CASSLGAEPSNQPQHF.

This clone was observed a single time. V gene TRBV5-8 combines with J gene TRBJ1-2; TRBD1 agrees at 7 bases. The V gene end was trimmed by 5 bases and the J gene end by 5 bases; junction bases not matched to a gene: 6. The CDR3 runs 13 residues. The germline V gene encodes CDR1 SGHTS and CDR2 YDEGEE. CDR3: CASSRDRRYGYTF. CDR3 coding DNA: TGTGCCAGCAGTCGGGACAGAAGATATGGCTACACCTTC.

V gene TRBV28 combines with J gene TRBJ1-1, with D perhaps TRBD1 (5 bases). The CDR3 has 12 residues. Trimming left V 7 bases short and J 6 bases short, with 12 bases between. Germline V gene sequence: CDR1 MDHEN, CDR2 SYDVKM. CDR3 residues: CASTMGGPEAFF. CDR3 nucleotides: TGTGCCAGCACCATGGGGGGACCTGAAGCTTTCTTT.

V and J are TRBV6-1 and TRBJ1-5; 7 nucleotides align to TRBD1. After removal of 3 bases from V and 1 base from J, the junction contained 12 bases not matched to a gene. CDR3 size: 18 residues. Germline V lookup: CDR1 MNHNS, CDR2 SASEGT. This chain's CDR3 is CASSEQPLDRSSNQPQHF. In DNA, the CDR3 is TGTGCCAGCAGTGAGCAGCCCTTGGACAGGTCCAGCAATCAGCCCCAGCATTTT.

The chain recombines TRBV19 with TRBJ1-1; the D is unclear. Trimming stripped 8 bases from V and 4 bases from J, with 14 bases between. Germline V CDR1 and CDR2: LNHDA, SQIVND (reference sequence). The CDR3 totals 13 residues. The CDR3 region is CASGVGRSTEAFF. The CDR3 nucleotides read TGTGCCAGTGGGGTAGGTCGTAGCACTGAAGCTTTCTTT.

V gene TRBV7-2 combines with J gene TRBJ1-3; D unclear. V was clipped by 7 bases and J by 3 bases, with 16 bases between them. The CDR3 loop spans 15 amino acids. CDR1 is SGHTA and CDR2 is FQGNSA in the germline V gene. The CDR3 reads CASTFNPGVGNTIYF. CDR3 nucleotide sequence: TGTGCCAGCACTTTCAATCCCGGAGTTGGAAACACCATATATTTT.

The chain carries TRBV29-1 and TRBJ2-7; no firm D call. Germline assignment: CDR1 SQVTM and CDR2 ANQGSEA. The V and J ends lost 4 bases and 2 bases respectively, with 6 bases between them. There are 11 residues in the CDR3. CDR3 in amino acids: CSVGLAYEQYF. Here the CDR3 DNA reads TGCAGCGTTGGTCTAGCCTACGAGCAGTACTTC.

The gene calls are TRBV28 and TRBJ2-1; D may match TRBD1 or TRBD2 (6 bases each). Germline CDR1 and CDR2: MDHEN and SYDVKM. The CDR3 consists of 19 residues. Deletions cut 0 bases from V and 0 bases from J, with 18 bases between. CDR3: CASSLCGGRVSSSYNEQFF. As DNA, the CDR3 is TGTGCCAGCAGTTTATGCGGGGGCAGGGTATCCTCCTCCTACAATGAGCAGTTCTTC.

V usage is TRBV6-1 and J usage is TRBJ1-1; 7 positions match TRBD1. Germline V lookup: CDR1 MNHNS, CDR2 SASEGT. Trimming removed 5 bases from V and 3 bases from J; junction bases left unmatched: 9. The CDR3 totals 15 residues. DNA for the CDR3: TGTGCCAGCAGTATATGGGACAGAGGATACACTGAAGCTTTCTTT. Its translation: CASSIWDRGYTEAFF.

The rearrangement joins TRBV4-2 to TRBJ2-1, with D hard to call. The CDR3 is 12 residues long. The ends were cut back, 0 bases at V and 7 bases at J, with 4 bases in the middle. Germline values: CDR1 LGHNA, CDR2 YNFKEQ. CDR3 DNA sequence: TGTGCCAGCAGCCAAGACCCTAATGAGCAGTTCTTC. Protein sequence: CASSQDPNEQFF.

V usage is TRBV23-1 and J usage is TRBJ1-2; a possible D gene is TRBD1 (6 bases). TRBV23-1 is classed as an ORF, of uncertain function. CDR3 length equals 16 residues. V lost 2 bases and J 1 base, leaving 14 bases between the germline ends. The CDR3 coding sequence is TGCGCCAGCAGTCAACCCCTGAGGGGGGGTAACTATGGCTACACCTTC. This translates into CASSQPLRGGNYGYTF.

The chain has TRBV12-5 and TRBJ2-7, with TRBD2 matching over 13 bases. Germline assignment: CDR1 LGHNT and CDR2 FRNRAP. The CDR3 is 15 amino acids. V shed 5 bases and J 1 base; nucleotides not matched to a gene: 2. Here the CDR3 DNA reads TGTGCTAGTGGTCAGGGACTAGCGGGATCCTACGAGCAGTACTTC. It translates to CASGQGLAGSYEQYF.

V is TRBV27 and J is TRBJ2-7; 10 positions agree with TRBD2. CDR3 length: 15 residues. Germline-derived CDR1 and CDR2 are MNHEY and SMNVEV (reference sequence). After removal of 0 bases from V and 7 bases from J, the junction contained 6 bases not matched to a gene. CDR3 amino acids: CASSLSLAGDPEQYF. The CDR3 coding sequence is TGTGCCAGCAGTTTATCCCTAGCGGGAGACCCTGAGCAGTACTTC.

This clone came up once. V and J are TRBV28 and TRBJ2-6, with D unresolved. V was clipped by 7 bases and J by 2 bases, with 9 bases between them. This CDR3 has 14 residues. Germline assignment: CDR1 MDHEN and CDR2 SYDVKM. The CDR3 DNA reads TGTGCCAGCACCGAGGTCACTGGGGCCAACGTCCTGACTTTC. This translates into CASTEVTGANVLTF.

In nucleotides, the CDR3 is TGTGCCAGCAGCTTACCGGGACAGGGCTACGAGCAGTACTTC. Its protein is CASSLPGQGYEQYF. J is TRBJ2-7 and V is TRBV5-4, with 9 bases identical to TRBD1. The trim removed 2 bases at V and 3 bases at J, leaving 3 bases unmatched. Germline V lookup: CDR1 SGHNT, CDR2 YYREEE (reference sequence). The CDR3 has 14 amino acids.

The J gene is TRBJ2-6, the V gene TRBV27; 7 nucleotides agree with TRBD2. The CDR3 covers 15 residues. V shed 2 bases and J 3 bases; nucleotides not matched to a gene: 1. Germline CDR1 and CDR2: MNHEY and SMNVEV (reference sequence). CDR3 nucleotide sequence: TGTGCCAGCAGTTTAGGGAGGGATGGGGCCAACGTCCTGACTTTC. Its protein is CASSLGRDGANVLTF.

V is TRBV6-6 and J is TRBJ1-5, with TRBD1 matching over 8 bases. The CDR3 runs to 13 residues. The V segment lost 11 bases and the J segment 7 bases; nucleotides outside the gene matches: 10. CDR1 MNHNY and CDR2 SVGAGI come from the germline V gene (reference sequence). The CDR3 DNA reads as TGTGCCGGGACGACAGGGGTAGACCAGCCCCAGCATTTT. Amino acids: CAGTTGVDQPQHF.

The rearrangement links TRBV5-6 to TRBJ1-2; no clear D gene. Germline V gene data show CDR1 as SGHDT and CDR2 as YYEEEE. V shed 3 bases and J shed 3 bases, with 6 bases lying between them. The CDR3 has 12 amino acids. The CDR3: CASSSEDYGYTF. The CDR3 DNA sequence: TGTGCCAGCAGCTCGGAGGACTATGGCTACACCTTC.

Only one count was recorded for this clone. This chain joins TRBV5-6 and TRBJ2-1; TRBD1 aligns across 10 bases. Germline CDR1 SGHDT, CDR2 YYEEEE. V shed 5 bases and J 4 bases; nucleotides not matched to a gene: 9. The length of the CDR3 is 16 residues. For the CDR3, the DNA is TGTGCCAGCAGAAACCGACAGGGGGCGGGGTACAATGAGCAGTTCTTC. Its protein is CASRNRQGAGYNEQFF. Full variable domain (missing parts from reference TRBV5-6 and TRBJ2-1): DAGVTQSPTHLIKTRGQQVTLRCSPKSGHDTVSWYQQALGQGPQFIFQYYEEEERQRGNFPDRFSGHQFPNYSSELNVNALLLGDSALYLCASRNRQGAGYNEQFFGPGTRLTVL.

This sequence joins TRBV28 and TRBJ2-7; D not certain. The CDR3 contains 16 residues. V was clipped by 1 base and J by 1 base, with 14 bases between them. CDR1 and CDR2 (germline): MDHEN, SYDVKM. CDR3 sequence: CASSLYSGTLSYEQYF. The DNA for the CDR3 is TGTGCCAGCAGTTTATATTCAGGAACGCTGTCCTACGAGCAGTACTTC.

CDR3 nucleotide sequence: TGTGCCAGCAGGAGGGGGGGACAGGGGTGCGACGAGCAGTACTTC. This codes for CASRRGGQGCDEQYF. V usage is TRBV28 and J usage is TRBJ2-7; 10 nucleotides align to TRBD1. The junction had 10 bases not matched to a gene; V was cut back by 6 bases and J by 5 bases. The CDR3 sequence is 15 residues long. CDR1 is MDHEN and CDR2 is SYDVKM in the germline V gene. The variable domain in full, with the rest retrieved from reference TRBV28 and TRBJ2-7, is DVKVTQSSRYLVKRTGEKVFLECVQDMDHENMFWYRQDPGLGLRLIYFSYDVKMKEKGDIPEGYSVSREKKERFSLILESASTNQTSMYLCASRRGGQGCDEQYFGPGTRLTVT.